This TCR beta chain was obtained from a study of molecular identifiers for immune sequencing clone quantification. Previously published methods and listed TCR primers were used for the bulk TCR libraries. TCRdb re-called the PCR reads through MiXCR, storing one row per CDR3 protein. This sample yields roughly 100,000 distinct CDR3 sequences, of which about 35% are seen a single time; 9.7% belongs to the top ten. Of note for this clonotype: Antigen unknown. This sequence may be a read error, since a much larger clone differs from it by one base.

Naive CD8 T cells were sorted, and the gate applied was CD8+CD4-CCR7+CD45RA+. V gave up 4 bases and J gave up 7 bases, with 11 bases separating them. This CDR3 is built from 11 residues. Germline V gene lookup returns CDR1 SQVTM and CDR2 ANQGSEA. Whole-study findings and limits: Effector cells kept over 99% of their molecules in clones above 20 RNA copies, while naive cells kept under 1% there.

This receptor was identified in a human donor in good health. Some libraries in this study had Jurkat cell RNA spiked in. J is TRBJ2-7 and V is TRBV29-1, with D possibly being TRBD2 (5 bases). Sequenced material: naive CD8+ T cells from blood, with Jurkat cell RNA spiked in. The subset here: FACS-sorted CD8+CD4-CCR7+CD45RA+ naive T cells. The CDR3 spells CSVGVGLEQYF. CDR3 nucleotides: TGCAGCGTTGGGGTCGGACTGGAGCAGTACTTC.